Each of the 20 T cell receptor beta chains below was sequenced from the same sample in a study of blood T cell repertoires in COVID-19. Produced via immunoSEQ multiplex PCR; TCRdb's table is partial and in-frame only. The data show about 400,000 clones, roughly 91% seen once. Sequencing was carried out using PBMCs or T cells enriched from blood (not recorded which). The receptors here all came from a woman aged 25 to 45 who had recovered from COVID-19.

This clone was detected only once. The CDR3 region is CASSTRDSVDEKLFF. The CDR3 DNA is TGTGCCAGTAGTACACGGGACAGTGTGGATGAAAAACTGTTTTTT. The rearrangement links TRBV19 to TRBJ1-4; TRBD1 agrees at 7 bases. This CDR3 region has 15 residues. Losses at the gene ends were 4 bases for V and 6 bases for J; bases not matched to a gene: 8. Per the germline V gene, CDR1 is LNHDA and CDR2 is SQIVND (reference sequence).

The V call is TRBV4-1, the J call TRBJ1-6; D is unclear. The V gene's germline CDR1 is MGHRA and CDR2 YSYEKL. The CDR3 consists of 15 residues. V was cut by 2 bases and J by 10 bases, with 15 bases left in between. CDR3 coding DNA: TGCGCCAGCAGCCAACCCTCGACCGGAGGGTCACCCCTCCACTTT. Its translation: CASSQPSTGGSPLHF.

This clone came up once. CDR3: CASSLEAQRTGGDTEAFF. The CDR3 bases are TGTGCCAGCAGCTTAGAAGCGCAACGGACAGGGGGAGACACTGAAGCTTTCTTT. The rearrangement links TRBV7-2 to TRBJ1-1; 10 bases agree with TRBD1. The CDR3 runs 18 residues. Germline loops: CDR1 SGHTA, CDR2 FQGNSA. Trimming removed 1 base from V and 3 bases from J; junction bases left unmatched: 11.

The V call is TRBV5-1, the J call TRBJ1-2; 8 nucleotides line up with TRBD1. V was clipped by 2 bases and J by 8 bases; unmatched bases: 5. Germline assignment: CDR1 SGHRS and CDR2 YFSETQ. This CDR3 has 13 amino acids. This CDR3 reads CASSFGQGGGYTF. Here the CDR3 DNA reads TGCGCCAGCAGCTTCGGACAGGGAGGGGGCTACACCTTC.

This chain joins TRBV2 and TRBJ1-2, with no clear D. The CDR3 has 14 amino acids. The V end lost 4 bases, the J end lost 6 bases, and 15 bases lay between the germline ends. Germline V gene sequence: CDR1 SNHLY, CDR2 FYNNEI. CDR3 sequence: CASSGRGNLDGYTF. DNA for the CDR3: TGTGCCAGCAGTGGCCGCGGGAATCTTGATGGCTACACCTTC.

This chain links TRBV28 with TRBJ1-2; no firm D call. V lost 6 bases and J lost 7, with 15 bases in between. The CDR3 spans 13 residues. From germline, CDR1 is MDHEN and CDR2 SYDVKM. CDR3 bases: TGTGCCAGCAGCCCCCTGTCGAGTTCTGGCTACACCTTC. Protein: CASSPLSSSGYTF.

This clone came up once. The V gene is TRBV28, the J gene TRBJ2-6, with a weak D call TRBD1 (5 bases). Germline V gene sequence: CDR1 MDHEN, CDR2 SYDVKM. This CDR3 is built from 15 residues. V was shortened by 2 bases and J by 0 bases, with 5 bases between the two germline ends. CDR3 in amino acids: CASSLTGSGANVLTF. The CDR3 nucleotides read TGTGCCAGCAGTTTAACAGGCTCTGGGGCCAACGTCCTGACTTTC.

This chain connects TRBV23-1 to TRBJ1-2; 8 positions match TRBD1. TRBV23-1 is marked as an open reading frame, function uncertain. With 1 base clipped from V and 4 bases from J, the junction kept 14 bases outside the gene matches. The CDR3 loop spans 18 amino acids. CDR3 in amino acids: CASSQFRRGLPLLYGYTF. Written as DNA, the CDR3 is TGCGCCAGCAGTCAATTTCGCAGGGGGCTTCCACTCCTCTATGGCTACACCTTC.

The V call is TRBV7-3, the J call TRBJ1-5; D ambiguous. Trimming cost V 5 bases and J 2 bases, with 16 bases left between them. Germline V gene sequence: CDR1 SGHTA, CDR2 FQGTGA. The CDR3 totals 16 residues. The CDR3 nucleotides read TGTGCCAGCAGCCCCCCGCGGAGGGATGGCAATCAGCCCCAGCATTTT. Its translation is CASSPPRRDGNQPQHF.

The chain combines TRBV28 with TRBJ1-1, with a possible D match to TRBD1 (6 bases). V lost 6 bases, J lost 11 bases, and 13 bases lay in between. The CDR3 consists of 11 residues. Germline V CDR1 and CDR2: MDHEN, SYDVKM. The CDR3 DNA is TGTGCCAGCAGGAGCAGGGGCCGGGCTTTCTTT. Encoded protein: CASRSRGRAFF.

The chain joins TRBV28 to TRBJ2-3; no clear D gene. V was clipped by 6 bases and J by 0 bases, with 16 bases between them. CDR1 is MDHEN and CDR2 is SYDVKM in the germline V gene. The CDR3 extends over 16 amino acids. CDR3 in DNA: TGTGCCAGCAGAGTTATGATCGCGTCTAGCACAGATACGCAGTATTTT. Translation: CASRVMIASSTDTQYF.

The rearrangement uses TRBV12-5 and TRBJ1-6; D not resolved. CDR1 LGHNT and CDR2 FRNRAP come from the germline V gene. There are 17 residues in the CDR3. V was clipped by 0 bases and J by 7 bases, with 16 bases between them. CDR3 region: CASGLVETKPSNSPLHF. In DNA form, the CDR3 reads TGTGCTAGTGGTTTGGTAGAAACTAAACCCTCAAATTCACCCCTCCACTTT.

The CDR3: CASSPSVARGYGYTF. For the CDR3, the DNA is TGTGCCAGCAGCCCCTCGGTGGCCAGGGGATATGGCTACACCTTC. J is TRBJ1-2 and V is TRBV7-8; D may be TRBD1 (6 bases). In germline, CDR1 is SGHVS, CDR2 FQNEAQ. Trimming stripped 5 bases from V and 5 bases from J, with 18 bases between. The CDR3 has 15 residues.

The V and J genes are TRBV6-6 and TRBJ2-4; tentative D call: TRBD1 (5 bases). The CDR3 totals 14 residues. The V gene lost 0 bases and the J gene lost 6 bases, with 9 bases spanning the gap. Germline loops: CDR1 MNHNY, CDR2 SVGAGI (reference sequence). CDR3 bases: TGTGCCAGCAGTTACTCGGAAGGGGCAAACATTCAGTACTTC. Amino acids: CASSYSEGANIQYF.

This chain uses TRBV7-9 with TRBJ2-3; 8 bases align to TRBD2. This CDR3 contains 15 residues. J was trimmed by 4 bases and V by 7 bases; bases with no gene match: 10. The germline gives CDR1 SEHNR, CDR2 FQNEAQ (reference sequence). CDR3 nucleotide sequence: TGTGCCAGCATCTCGAGCGGGAGTGCGTCAGATACGCAGTATTTT. Translating gives CASISSGSASDTQYF.

The genes are TRBV11-1 and TRBJ1-5, with D possibly being TRBD1 (5 bases). V lost 4 bases and J 4 bases, leaving 14 bases between the germline ends. This CDR3 comprises 15 residues. Germline V gene sequence: CDR1 SGHAT, CDR2 FQDESV (reference sequence). CDR3 sequence (DNA): TGTGCCAGCAGCTCCGGTTTTGGGGCGAATCAGCCCCAGCATTTT. Encoded protein: CASSSGFGANQPQHF.

The chain combines TRBV4-1 with TRBJ1-2, with D possibly matching TRBD1 (6 bases). Germline assignment: CDR1 MGHRA and CDR2 YSYEKL. The CDR3 runs 15 residues. V dropped 5 bases and J dropped 5 bases, with 18 bases sitting between them. Here the CDR3 DNA reads TGCGCCAGCAGCTCACAGGGAGGGGGGTGGTATGGCTACACCTTC. This codes for CASSSQGGGWYGYTF.

This clone is a singleton in its sample. The chain uses TRBV7-2 and TRBJ2-3; 7 bases fit TRBD2. This CDR3 has 12 residues. V shed 4 bases, J shed 10 bases, and the junction held 5 bases outside the gene matches. Germline V CDR1 and CDR2: SGHTA, FQGNSA. CDR3 amino acids: CASSSPGLPQYF. CDR3 nucleotides: TGTGCCAGCAGCTCCCCGGGACTACCGCAGTATTTT.

The V call is TRBV15, the J call TRBJ1-5; 7 bases agree with TRBD1. The CDR3 has 14 amino acids. Germline values: CDR1 LNHNV, CDR2 YYDKDF (reference sequence). V lost 8 bases and J lost 2; bases outside the gene matches: 6. In nucleotides, the CDR3 is TGTGCCACCCGACAGGGTTGGGGCAATCAGCCCCAGCATTTT. It specifies CATRQGWGNQPQHF.

The chain couples TRBV18 to TRBJ1-1, with 8 bases fitting TRBD1. The length of the CDR3 is 14 residues. V lost 5 bases to trimming and J lost 7 bases; unmatched junction nucleotides: 9. In germline, CDR1 is KGHSH, CDR2 LQKENI. The CDR3 sequence is CASSSRTGSGEAFF. The CDR3 bases are TGTGCCAGCTCATCTAGGACAGGGTCCGGTGAAGCTTTCTTT.